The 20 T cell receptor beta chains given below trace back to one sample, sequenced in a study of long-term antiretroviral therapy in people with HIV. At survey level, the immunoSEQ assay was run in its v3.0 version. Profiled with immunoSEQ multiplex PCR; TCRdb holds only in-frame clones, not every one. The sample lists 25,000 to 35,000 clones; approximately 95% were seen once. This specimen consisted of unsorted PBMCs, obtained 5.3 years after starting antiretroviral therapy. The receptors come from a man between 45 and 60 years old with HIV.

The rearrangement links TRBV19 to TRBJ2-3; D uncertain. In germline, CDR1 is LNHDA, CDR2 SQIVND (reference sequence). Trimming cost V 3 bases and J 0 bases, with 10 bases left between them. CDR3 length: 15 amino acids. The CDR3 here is CASSIGRSSTDTQYF. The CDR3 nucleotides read TGTGCCAGTAGTATCGGGCGCTCTAGCACAGATACGCAGTATTTT.

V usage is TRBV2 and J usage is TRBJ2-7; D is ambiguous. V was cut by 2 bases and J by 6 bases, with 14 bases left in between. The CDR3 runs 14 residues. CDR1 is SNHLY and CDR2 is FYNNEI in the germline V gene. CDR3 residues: CASSEKAEKGEQYF. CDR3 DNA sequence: TGTGCCAGCAGTGAAAAGGCAGAAAAAGGCGAGCAGTACTTC.

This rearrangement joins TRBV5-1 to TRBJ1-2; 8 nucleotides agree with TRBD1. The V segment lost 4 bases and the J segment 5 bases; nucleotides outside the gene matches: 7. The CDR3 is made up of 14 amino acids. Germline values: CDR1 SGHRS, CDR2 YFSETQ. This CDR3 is CASSAQGAAYGYTF. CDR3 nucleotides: TGCGCCAGCAGCGCCCAGGGGGCGGCGTATGGCTACACCTTC.

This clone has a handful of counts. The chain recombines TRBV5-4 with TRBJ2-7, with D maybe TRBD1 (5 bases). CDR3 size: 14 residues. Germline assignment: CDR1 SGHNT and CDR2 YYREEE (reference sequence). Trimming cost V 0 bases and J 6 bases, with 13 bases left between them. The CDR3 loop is CASSLGQGKGEQYF. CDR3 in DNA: TGTGCCAGCAGCTTGGGGCAGGGCAAGGGCGAGCAGTACTTC.

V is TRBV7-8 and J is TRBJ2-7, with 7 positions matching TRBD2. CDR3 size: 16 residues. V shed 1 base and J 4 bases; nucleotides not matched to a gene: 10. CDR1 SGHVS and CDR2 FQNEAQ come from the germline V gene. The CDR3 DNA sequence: TGTGCCAGCAGCTTAGAAGGGCCTAGCGGCGATTACGAGCAGTACTTC. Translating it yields CASSLEGPSGDYEQYF. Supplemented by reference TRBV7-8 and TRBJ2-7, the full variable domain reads GAGVSQSPRYKVAKRGQDVALRCDPISGHVSLFWYQQALGQGPEFLTYFQNEAQLDKSGLPSDRFFAERPEGSVSTLKIQRTQQEDSAVYLCASSLEGPSGDYEQYFGPGTRLTVT.

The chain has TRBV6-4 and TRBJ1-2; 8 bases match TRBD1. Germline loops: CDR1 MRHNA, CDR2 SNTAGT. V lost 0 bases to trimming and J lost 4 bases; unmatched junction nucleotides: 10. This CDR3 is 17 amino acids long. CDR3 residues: CASSDSGAGGRSYGYTF. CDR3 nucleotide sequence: TGTGCCAGCAGTGACTCAGGCGCAGGGGGCAGGTCCTATGGCTACACCTTC.

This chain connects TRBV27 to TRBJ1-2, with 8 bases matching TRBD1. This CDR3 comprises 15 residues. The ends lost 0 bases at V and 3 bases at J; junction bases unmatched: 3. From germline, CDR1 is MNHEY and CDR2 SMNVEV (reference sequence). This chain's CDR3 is CASSLSRQGHYGYTF. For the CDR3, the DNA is TGTGCCAGCAGTTTATCCCGACAGGGGCACTATGGCTACACCTTC.

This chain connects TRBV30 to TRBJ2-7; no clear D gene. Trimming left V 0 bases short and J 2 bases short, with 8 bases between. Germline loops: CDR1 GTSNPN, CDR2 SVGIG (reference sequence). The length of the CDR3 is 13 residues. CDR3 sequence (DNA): TGTGCCTGGAGTGTACACTTGACCTACGAGCAGTACTTC. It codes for CAWSVHLTYEQYF.

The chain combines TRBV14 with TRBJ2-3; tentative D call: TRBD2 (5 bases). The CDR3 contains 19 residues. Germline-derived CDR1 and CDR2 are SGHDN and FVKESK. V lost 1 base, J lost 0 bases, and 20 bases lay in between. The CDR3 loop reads CASSQVEGLAQASTDTQYF. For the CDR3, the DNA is TGTGCCAGCAGCCAAGTTGAGGGATTAGCCCAGGCCAGCACAGATACGCAGTATTTT.

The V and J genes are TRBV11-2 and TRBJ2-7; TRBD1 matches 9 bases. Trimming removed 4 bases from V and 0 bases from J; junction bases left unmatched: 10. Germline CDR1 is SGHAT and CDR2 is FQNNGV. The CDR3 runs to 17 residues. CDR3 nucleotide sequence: TGTGCCAGCAGCTCCAGTTTAGGGACAGGGAGCTCCTACGAGCAGTACTTC. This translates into CASSSSLGTGSSYEQYF.

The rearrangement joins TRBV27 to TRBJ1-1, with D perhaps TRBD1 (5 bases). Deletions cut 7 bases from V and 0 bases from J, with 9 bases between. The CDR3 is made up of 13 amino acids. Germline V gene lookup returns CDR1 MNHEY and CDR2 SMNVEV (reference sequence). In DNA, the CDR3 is TGTGCCAGCACCCAGGGCCTGAACACTGAAGCTTTCTTT. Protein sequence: CASTQGLNTEAFF.

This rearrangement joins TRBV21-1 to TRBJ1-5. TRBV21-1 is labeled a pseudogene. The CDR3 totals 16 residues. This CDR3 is CASSKVWGGSNQPQHF. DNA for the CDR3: TGTGCCAGCAGCAAAGTCTGGGGGGGTTCCAATCAGCCCCAGCATTTT.

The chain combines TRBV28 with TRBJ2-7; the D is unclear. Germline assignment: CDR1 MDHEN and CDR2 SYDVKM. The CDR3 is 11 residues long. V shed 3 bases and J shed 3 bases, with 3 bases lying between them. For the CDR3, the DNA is TGTGCCAGCAGTTTCCGCTACGAGCAGTACTTC. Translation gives CASSFRYEQYF.

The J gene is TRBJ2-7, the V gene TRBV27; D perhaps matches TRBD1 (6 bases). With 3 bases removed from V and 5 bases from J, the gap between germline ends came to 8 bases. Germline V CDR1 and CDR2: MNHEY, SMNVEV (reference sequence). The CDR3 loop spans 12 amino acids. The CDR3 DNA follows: TGTGCCAGCAGTTTCCAGGGGAACGAGCAGTACTTC. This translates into CASSFQGNEQYF.

In DNA form, the CDR3 reads TGTGCCAGCAGCTTCCGACTAGCGGGGGGCGCAGATACGCAGTATTTT. Translating gives CASSFRLAGGADTQYF. The chain combines TRBV7-2 with TRBJ2-3; TRBD2 matches 13 bases. Losses at the gene ends were 3 bases for V and 4 bases for J; bases not matched to a gene: 4. The CDR3 covers 16 residues. Germline V gene sequence: CDR1 SGHTA, CDR2 FQGNSA. The full variable domain, with the rest looked up from reference TRBV7-2 and TRBJ2-3, is GAGVSQSPSNKVTEKGKDVELRCDPISGHTALYWYRQSLGQGLEFLIYFQGNSAPDKSGLPSDRFSAERTGGSVSTLTIQRTQQEDSAVYLCASSFRLAGGADTQYFGPGTRLTVL.

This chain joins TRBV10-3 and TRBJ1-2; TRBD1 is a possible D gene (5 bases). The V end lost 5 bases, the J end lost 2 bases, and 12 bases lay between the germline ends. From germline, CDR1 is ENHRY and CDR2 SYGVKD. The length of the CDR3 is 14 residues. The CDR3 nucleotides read TGTGCCATCAGTCGGGACGGGGAAAACTATGGCTACACCTTC. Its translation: CAISRDGENYGYTF.

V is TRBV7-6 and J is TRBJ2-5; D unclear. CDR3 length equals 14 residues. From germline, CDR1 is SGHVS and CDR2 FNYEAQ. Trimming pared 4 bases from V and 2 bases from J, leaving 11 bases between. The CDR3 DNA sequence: TGTGCCAGCAGCTCACCAAGGGAACAAGAGACCCAGTACTTC. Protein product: CASSSPREQETQYF. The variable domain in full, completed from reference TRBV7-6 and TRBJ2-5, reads GAGVSQSPRYKVTKRGQDVALRCDPISGHVSLYWYRQALGQGPEFLTYFNYEAQQDKSGLPNDRFSAERPEGSISTLTIQRTEQRDSAMYRCASSSPREQETQYFGPGTRLLVL.

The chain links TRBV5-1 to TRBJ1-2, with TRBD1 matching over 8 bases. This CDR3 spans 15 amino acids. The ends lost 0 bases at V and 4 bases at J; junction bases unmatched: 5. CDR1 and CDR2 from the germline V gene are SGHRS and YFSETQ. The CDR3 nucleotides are TGCGCCAGCAGCTTGGCGGCAGGGGGCGGCTATGGCTACACCTTC. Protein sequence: CASSLAAGGGYGYTF.

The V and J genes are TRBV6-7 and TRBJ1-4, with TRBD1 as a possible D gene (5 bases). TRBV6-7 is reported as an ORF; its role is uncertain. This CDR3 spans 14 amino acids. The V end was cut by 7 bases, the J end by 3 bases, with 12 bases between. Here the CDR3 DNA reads TGTGCCAGCATGGGGGGTCGGTCTAATGAAAAACTGTTTTTT. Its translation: CASMGGRSNEKLFF.

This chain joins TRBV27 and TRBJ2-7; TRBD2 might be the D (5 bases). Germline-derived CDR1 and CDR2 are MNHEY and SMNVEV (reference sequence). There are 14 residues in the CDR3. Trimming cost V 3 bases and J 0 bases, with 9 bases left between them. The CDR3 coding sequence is TGTGCCAGCAGTTTTGTAGGGAGCTCCTACGAGCAGTACTTC. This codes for CASSFVGSSYEQYF.